These T cell receptor beta chains were read from a single sample in a study of blood T cell repertoires in COVID-19. Assay: immunoSEQ multiplex PCR; the TCRdb copy retains only in-frame clones and omits some. This table holds around 270,000 clones, about 88% found once. Sequenced: peripheral blood. All receptors come from a man aged 25 to 40 with active or convalescent COVID-19. The CDR3 runs from the conserved cysteine through the conserved F or W. D genes are given only for firm matches. Size is omitted from some rows. Given values are once, few, many or a class for expanded clones.

-	16	-	TRBV4-3	TRBJ1-3	CASSQEALSSGNTIYF	TGCGCCAGCAGCCAAGAGGCTTTAAGCTCTGGAAACACCATATATTTT
-	20	-	TRBV12-5	TRBJ2-2	CASGDPNFREQVKGTGELFF	TGTGCTAGTGGTGACCCCAATTTCCGGGAACAAGTTAAGGGTACCGGGGAGCTGTTTTTT
-	13	-	TRBV10-2	TRBJ2-5	CASRTGLEETQYF	TGCGCCAGCAGAACGGGACTCGAAGAGACCCAGTACTTC
-	14	-	TRBV9	TRBJ2-1	CASSPRTGINEQFF	TGTGCCAGCAGCCCTAGGACTGGAATCAATGAGCAGTTCTTC
-	11	once	TRBV10-2	TRBJ2-5	CASSGGDAQYF	TGCGCCAGCAGTGGGGGGGACGCCCAGTACTTC
-	13	-	TRBV3-1/TRBV3-2	TRBJ1-3	CASSIGSGNTIYF	TGTGCCAGCAGCATCGGCTCTGGAAACACCATATATTTT
TRBD1	15	-	TRBV28	TRBJ1-1	CASSSGTDVNTEAFF	TGTGCCAGCAGTTCCGGGACAGACGTGAACACTGAAGCTTTCTTT
-	12	-	TRBV29-1	TRBJ2-5	CSVVGAGETQYF	TGCAGCGTTGTAGGGGCTGGAGAGACCCAGTACTTC
-	13	once	TRBV9	TRBJ1-2	CASSVVSGVGYTF	TGTGCCAGCAGCGTAGTTTCGGGAGTTGGCTACACCTTC
TRBD1	17	-	TRBV6-2/TRBV6-3	TRBJ1-1	CASSMDRVTEGDTEAFF	TGTGCCAGCAGTATGGACAGGGTCACGGAAGGGGACACTGAAGCTTTCTTT
-	15	-	TRBV5-1	TRBJ1-6	CASSLRAGDNSPLHF	TGCGCCAGCAGCTTGAGGGCAGGGGATAATTCACCCCTCCACTTT
TRBD1	15	-	TRBV28	TRBJ2-5	CASSMTGTVQETQYF	TGTGCCAGCAGCATGACCGGGACAGTACAAGAGACCCAGTACTTC
TRBD2	18	-	TRBV6-1	TRBJ2-3	CASSEVLAGGRGTDTQYF	TGTGCCAGCAGTGAAGTATTAGCGGGGGGGCGGGGCACAGATACGCAGTATTTT
TRBD1	17	-	TRBV27	TRBJ1-2	CASSPGTGVVLLWGYTF	TGTGCCAGCTCACCCGGGACAGGGGTCGTATTACTATGGGGCTACACCTTC
-	16	-	TRBV19	TRBJ2-7	CASSTLSEATSYEQYF	TGTGCCAGTAGTACATTATCGGAGGCTACGTCCTACGAGCAGTACTTC
-	19	-	TRBV28	TRBJ1-4	CASSSPGELTLATNEKLFF	TGTGCCAGCAGTTCCCCAGGGGAACTTACTCTTGCAACTAATGAAAAACTGTTTTTT
-	12	-	TRBV6-1	TRBJ1-5	CASIERDQPQHF	TGTGCCAGCATTGAAAGAGATCAGCCCCAGCATTTT
TRBD1	16	few	TRBV6-4	TRBJ1-1	CASSDRDRDLSTEAFF	TGTGCCAGCAGTGACCGGGACAGGGATTTATCCACTGAAGCTTTCTTT
TRBD2	14	-	TRBV6-4	TRBJ2-1	CASRSGGDSDRQFF	TGTGCCAGCCGTAGCGGGGGGGACTCGGATCGGCAGTTCTTC
-	13	-	TRBV15	TRBJ1-5	CATSGGIFSAQHF	TGTGCCACCAGCGGTGGTATTTTTTCGGCCCAGCATTTT
TRBD1	15	-	TRBV19	TRBJ1-2	CASSPQGAGVYGYTF	TGTGCCAGTAGTCCACAGGGGGCTGGGGTCTATGGCTACACCTTC
TRBD1	14	once	TRBV28	TRBJ1-2	CASSPGTGGFGYTF	TGTGCCAGCAGTCCCGGGACAGGGGGTTTCGGCTACACCTTC
-	11	-	TRBV7-9	TRBJ2-5	CASSPRETQYF	TGTGCCAGCAGCCCCCGGGAGACCCAGTACTTC
TRBD1	14	once	TRBV28	TRBJ1-5	CASSFGTANQPQHF	TGTGCCAGCAGTTTTGGGACAGCCAATCAGCCCCAGCATTTT
-	18	-	TRBV4-2	TRBJ1-2	CASSQEVSRQVSNYGYTF	TGTGCCAGCAGCCAAGAAGTAAGCCGGCAGGTCTCAAACTATGGCTACACCTTC
TRBD1	17	once	TRBV27	TRBJ2-2	CASSSPTGGLNTGELFF	TGTGCCAGCAGTTCACCGACAGGGGGACTAAACACCGGGGAGCTGTTTTTT
TRBD2	14	-	TRBV19	TRBJ2-5	CASSSSGGRETQYF	TGTGCCAGTAGCAGTAGCGGGGGCAGGGAGACCCAGTACTTC
TRBD1	14	many	TRBV6-5	TRBJ1-1	CASSTDRGLAEAFF	TGTGCCAGCAGCACGGACAGGGGTCTGGCTGAAGCTTTCTTT
TRBD1	14	-	TRBV9	TRBJ2-7	CASSEAEGAYEQYF	TGTGCCAGCAGCGAGGCAGAGGGGGCTTACGAGCAGTACTTC
-	12	-	TRBV2	TRBJ1-6	CASREDNSPLHF	TGTGCCAGCAGAGAGGATAATTCACCCCTCCACTTT
-	13	-	TRBV19	TRBJ1-1	CASILLANTEAFF	TGTGCCAGTATTCTTTTGGCGAACACTGAAGCTTTCTTT
TRBD2	17	many	TRBV7-9	TRBJ2-3	CASSPGDGGDDTDTQYF	TGTGCCAGCAGCCCGGGGGATGGGGGGGATGACACAGATACGCAGTATTTT
-	14	-	TRBV18	TRBJ1-4	CASSQGLTNEKLFF	TGTGCCAGCTCACAGGGGTTAACTAATGAAAAACTGTTTTTT
-	15	-	TRBV7-2	TRBJ2-1	CASSLTGDSYNEQFF	TGTGCCAGCAGCTTAACGGGGGACTCCTACAATGAGCAGTTCTTC
-	15	-	TRBV14	TRBJ1-2	CASSQSRDNNYGYTF	TGTGCCAGCAGCCAAAGCCGGGACAATAACTATGGCTACACCTTC
-	16	-	TRBV6-2/TRBV6-3	TRBJ1-2	CASSYSAAGASYGYTF	TGTGCCAGCAGTTACTCGGCGGCGGGCGCTTCCTATGGCTACACCTTC